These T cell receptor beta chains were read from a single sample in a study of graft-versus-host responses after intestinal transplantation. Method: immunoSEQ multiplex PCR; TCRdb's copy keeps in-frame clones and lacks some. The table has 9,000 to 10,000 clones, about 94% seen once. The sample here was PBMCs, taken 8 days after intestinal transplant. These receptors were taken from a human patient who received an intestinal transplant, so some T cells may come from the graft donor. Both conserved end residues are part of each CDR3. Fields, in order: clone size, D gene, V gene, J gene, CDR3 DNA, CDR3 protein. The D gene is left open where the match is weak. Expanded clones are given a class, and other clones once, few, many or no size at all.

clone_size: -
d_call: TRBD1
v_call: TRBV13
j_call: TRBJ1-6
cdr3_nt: TGTGCCAGCAGTAGACAGGGAAGCTCCTATAATTCACCCCTCCACTTT
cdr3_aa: CASSRQGSSYNSPLHF

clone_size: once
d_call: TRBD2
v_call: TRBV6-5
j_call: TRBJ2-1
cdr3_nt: TGTGCCAGCAGCCTAGGCCGGGGGGATGAGCAGTTCTTC
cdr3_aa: CASSLGRGDEQFF

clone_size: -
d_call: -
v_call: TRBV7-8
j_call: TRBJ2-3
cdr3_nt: TGTGCCAGCAGCTTGGACGCTACAAGCACAGATACGCAGTATTTT
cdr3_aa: CASSLDATSTDTQYF

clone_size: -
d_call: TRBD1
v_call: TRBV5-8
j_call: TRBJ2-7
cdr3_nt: TGTGCCAGCAGGGGACAGCAGTATTCCTACGAGCAGTACTTC
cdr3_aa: CASRGQQYSYEQYF

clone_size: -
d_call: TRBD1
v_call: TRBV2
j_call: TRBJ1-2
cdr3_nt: TGTGCCAGCGGAGTACAGGGGGCTGATGGCTACACCTTC
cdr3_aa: CASGVQGADGYTF

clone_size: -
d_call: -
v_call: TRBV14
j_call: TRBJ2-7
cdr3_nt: TGTGCCAGCAGCCACGCAGGAACCCACGAGCAGTACTTC
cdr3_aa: CASSHAGTHEQYF

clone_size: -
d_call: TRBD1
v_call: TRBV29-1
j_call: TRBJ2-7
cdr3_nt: TGCAGCGTTCGGGACAGGTCCTCCTACGAGCAGTACTTC
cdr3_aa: CSVRDRSSYEQYF

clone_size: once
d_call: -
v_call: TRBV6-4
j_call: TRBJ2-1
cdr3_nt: TGTGCCAGCAGTGAGGAACTAGAGGCCTACAATGAGCAGTTCTTC
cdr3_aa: CASSEELEAYNEQFF

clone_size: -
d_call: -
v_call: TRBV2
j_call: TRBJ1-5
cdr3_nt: TGTGCCAGCAGGGTGGCCGACCGACTCGATGGCAATCAGCCCCAGCATTTT
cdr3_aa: CASRVADRLDGNQPQHF

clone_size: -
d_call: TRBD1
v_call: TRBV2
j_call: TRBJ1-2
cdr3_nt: TGTGCCAGTAGTCAAGGCCCAGCGACAGGGGGCTATGGCTACACCTTC
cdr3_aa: CASSQGPATGGYGYTF

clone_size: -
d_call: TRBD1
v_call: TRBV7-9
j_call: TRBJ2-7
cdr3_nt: TGTGCCAGCAACTCCAATCGACAGGGGGCGTACGAGCAGTACTTC
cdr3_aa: CASNSNRQGAYEQYF

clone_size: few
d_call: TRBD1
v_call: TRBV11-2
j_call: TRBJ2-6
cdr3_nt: TGTGCCAGCAGCTTGACAGGGGGCTATGGGGCCAACGTCCTGACTTTC
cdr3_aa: CASSLTGGYGANVLTF

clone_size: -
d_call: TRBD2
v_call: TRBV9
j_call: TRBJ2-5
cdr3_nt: TGTGCCAGCAGCGTAAAGGCGGGGCTAGCGGGAGGTGGTTCAGAAGAGACCCAGTACTTC
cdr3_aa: CASSVKAGLAGGGSEETQYF

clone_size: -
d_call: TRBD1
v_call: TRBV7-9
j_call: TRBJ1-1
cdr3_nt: TGTGCCAGCAGCTTAGGGACAGGAAAGAACACTGAAGCTTTCTTT
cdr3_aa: CASSLGTGKNTEAFF

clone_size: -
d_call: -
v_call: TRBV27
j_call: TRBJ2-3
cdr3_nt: TGTGCCAGCAGTTTAGGTAGGGGCGCAGATACGCAGTATTTT
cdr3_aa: CASSLGRGADTQYF

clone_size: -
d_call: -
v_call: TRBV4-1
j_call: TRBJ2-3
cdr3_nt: TGCGCCAGCAGCCAAGATGGGTGGGGACTGGGGCGAGATACGCAGTATTTT
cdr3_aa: CASSQDGWGLGRDTQYF

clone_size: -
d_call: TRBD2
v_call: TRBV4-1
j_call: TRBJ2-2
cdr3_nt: TGCGCCAGCAGTATTAGACTAGCGGGAAACACCGGGGAGCTGTTTTTT
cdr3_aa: CASSIRLAGNTGELFF

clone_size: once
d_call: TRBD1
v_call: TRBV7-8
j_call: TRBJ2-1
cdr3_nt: TGTGCCAGCAGCCATGCGGACAGGAGCTACAATGAGCAGTTCTTC
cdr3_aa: CASSHADRSYNEQFF

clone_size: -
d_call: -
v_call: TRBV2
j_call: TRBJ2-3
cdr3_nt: TGTGCCAGCAGTGTGCAGGAGGTGAATAGGATGATGGGCACAGATACGCAGTATTTT
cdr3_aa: CASSVQEVNRMMGTDTQYF

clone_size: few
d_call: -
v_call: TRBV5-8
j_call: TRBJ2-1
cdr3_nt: TGTGCCAGCAGCTTGGCTCCCCGGGTGTTGACTGAGCAGTTCTTC
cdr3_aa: CASSLAPRVLTEQFF

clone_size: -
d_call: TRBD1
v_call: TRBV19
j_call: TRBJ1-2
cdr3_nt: TGTGCCAGTAGTACAGGGGGCTGGTTTTCATATGGCTACACCTTC
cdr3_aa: CASSTGGWFSYGYTF

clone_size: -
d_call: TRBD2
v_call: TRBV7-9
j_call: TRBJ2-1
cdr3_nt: TGTGCCAGCAGCTTAGTAGCGGGCCTAAACAATGAGCAGTTCTTC
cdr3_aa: CASSLVAGLNNEQFF

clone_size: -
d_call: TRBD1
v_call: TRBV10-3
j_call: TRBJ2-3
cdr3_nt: TGTGCCATCAACAGGGGGTACACAGATACGCAGTATTTT
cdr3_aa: CAINRGYTDTQYF

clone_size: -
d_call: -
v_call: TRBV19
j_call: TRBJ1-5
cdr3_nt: TGTGCCAGTAGTCCCAGCCAGCATTTT
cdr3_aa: CASSPSQHF

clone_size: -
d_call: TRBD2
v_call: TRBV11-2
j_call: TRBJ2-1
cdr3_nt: TGTGCCAGCAGCCGTTGGGAGCGGGAGGGCCCCAGTGAGCAGTTCTTC
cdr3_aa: CASSRWEREGPSEQFF

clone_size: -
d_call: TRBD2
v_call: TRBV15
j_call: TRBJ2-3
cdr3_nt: TGTGCCACCAGCAGAGATCTTCTAGCGGGGGAGGCCACAGATACGCAGTATTTT
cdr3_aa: CATSRDLLAGEATDTQYF

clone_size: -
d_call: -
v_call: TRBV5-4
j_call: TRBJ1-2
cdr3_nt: TGTGCCAGCAGCCCAGGTTCCCCCAGATATGGCTACACCTTC
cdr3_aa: CASSPGSPRYGYTF

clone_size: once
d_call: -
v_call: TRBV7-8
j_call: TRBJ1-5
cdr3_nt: TGTGCCAGCAGCTTATTACGGGCAGGGAGGTTCGATCAGCCCCAGCATTTT
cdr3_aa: CASSLLRAGRFDQPQHF

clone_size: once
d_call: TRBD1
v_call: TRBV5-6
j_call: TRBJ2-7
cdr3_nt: TGTGCCAGCAGTCTCGGACAGGGGAACGAGCAGTACTTC
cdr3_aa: CASSLGQGNEQYF

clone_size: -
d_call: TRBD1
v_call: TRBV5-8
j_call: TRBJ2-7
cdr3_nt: TGTGCCAGCAGCTGGACAGGTTCAGGGGACGAGCAGTACTTC
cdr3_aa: CASSWTGSGDEQYF

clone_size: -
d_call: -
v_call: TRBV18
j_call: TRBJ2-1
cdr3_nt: TGTGCCAGCTCCCTCGGGACATCCTCCTACAATGAGCAGTTCTTC
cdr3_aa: CASSLGTSSYNEQFF

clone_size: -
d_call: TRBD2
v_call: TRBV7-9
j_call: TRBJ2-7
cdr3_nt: TGTGCCAGCAGCCCAGGGACTACCATCCACGAGCAGTACTTC
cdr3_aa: CASSPGTTIHEQYF

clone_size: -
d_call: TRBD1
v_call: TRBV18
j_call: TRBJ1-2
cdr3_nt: TGTGCCAGCTCACCAGAGCTTCCGGACAGGGGGATTCGTAGCTACACCTTC
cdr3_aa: CASSPELPDRGIRSYTF

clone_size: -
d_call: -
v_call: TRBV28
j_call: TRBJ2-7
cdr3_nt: TGTGCCAGCCAGGGCTCTACTAGCTCCTACGAGCAGTACTTC
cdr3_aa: CASQGSTSSYEQYF

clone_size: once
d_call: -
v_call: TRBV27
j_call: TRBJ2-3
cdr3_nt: TGTGCCAGCAGCCCAACACCCGGGACGGGGGGCACTAGCACAGATACGCAGTATTTT
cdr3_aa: CASSPTPGTGGTSTDTQYF

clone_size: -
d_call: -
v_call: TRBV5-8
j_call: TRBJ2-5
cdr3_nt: TGTGCCAGCAGCTCATATTCCCGGGGGGCCTTAGAGACCCAGTACTTC
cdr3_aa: CASSSYSRGALETQYF

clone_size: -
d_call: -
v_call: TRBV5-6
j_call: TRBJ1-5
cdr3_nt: TGTGCCAGCAGCTTTCGGGACCAGCCCCAGCATTTT
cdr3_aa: CASSFRDQPQHF

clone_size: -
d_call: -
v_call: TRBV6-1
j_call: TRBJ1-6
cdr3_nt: TGTGCCAGCCTCACTCCGGGGCTTTCACCCCTCCACTTT
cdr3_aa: CASLTPGLSPLHF

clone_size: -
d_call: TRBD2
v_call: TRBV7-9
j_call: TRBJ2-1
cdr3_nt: TGTGCCAGCAGCCCCCCCAGCGGGGGTCTGATCAATGAGCAGTTCTTC
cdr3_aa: CASSPPSGGLINEQFF

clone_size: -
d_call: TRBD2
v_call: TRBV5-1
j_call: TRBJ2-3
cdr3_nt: TGCGCCAGCAGCAAGAGACTAGCGGGGGGGCCACTTCCAGATACGCAGTATTTT
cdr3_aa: CASSKRLAGGPLPDTQYF

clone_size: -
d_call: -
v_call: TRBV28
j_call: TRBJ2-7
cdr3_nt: TGTGCCAGCAGCTTAGGACCGGGATTCACCTACGAGCAGTACTTC
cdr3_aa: CASSLGPGFTYEQYF

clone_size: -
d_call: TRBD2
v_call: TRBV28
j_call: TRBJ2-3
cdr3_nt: TGTGCCAGCAGTTTACAGACTAGCGGGTTGGCAGATACGCAGTATTTT
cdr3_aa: CASSLQTSGLADTQYF

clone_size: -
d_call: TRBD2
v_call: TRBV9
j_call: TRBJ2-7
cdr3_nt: TGTGCCAGCAGCGTAGCCCCCCAGAGCGGGAGTGTTTACGAGCAGTACTTC
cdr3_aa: CASSVAPQSGSVYEQYF

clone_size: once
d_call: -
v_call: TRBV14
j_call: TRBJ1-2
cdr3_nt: TGTGCCAGCAGCAGAGGGGAATTTGGGTATGGCTACACCTTC
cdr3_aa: CASSRGEFGYGYTF

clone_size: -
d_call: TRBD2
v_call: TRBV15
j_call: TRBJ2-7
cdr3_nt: TGTGCCACCAGCAGAGACTACCCGACTAGCGGGAGTGGCTACGAGCAGTACTTC
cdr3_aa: CATSRDYPTSGSGYEQYF

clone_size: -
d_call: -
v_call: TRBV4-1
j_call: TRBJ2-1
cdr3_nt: TGCGCCAGCAGCCAAACCGGGACACCAAGCTCCTACAATGAGCAGTTCTTC
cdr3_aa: CASSQTGTPSSYNEQFF

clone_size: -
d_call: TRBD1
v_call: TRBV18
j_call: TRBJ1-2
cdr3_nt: TGTGCCAGCTCACCACGGGACAGGGTCGACTATGGCTACACCTTC
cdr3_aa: CASSPRDRVDYGYTF

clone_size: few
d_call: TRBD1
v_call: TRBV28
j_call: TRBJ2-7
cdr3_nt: TGTGCCAGCAGTTTGTCAGGGACAGCGAGCTCCTACGAGCAGTACTTC
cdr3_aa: CASSLSGTASSYEQYF

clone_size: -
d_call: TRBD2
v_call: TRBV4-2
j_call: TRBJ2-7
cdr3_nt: TGTGCCAGCAGCGGGGGTAGCGGGGGATCCTACGAGCAGTACTTC
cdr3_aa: CASSGGSGGSYEQYF

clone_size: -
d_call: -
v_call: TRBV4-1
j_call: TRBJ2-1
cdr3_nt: TGCGCCAGCAGCCAGTGGGGTGAGCAGTTCTTC
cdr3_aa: CASSQWGEQFF

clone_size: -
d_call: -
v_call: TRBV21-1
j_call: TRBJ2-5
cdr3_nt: TGTGCCAGCACAGGGGTACAAGAGACCCAGTACTTC
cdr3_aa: CASTGVQETQYF

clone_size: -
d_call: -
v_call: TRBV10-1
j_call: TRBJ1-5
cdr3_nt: TGCGCCATCCTAGGGGAGGGGAATCAGCCCCAGCATTTT
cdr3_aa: CAILGEGNQPQHF

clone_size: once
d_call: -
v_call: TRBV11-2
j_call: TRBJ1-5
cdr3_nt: TGTGCCAGCAGCTTAGACAGCCATAATCAGCCCCAGCATTTT
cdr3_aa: CASSLDSHNQPQHF

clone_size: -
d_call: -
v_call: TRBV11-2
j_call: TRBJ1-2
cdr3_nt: TGTGCCAGCAGCTTAGACCAGGGGATAGATGGCTACACCTTC
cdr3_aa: CASSLDQGIDGYTF

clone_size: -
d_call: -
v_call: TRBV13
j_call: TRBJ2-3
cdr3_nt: TGTGCCAGCAGCCTGACCGGGGAGACGACAGATACGCAGTATTTT
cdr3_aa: CASSLTGETTDTQYF